This is a list of T cell receptor beta chains from one sample in a study of control samples from healthy donors and cancer patients. Profiling relied on immunoSEQ multiplex PCR, and the TCRdb table lists in-frame clones only, not all of them. In the table there are about 92,000 clones, roughly four fifths of which are singletons. The specimen sequenced was blood. All receptors come from a woman in her fifties or sixties in good health. Each CDR3 is given with its conserved first and last residue. The D gene is left open where the match is weak. Some rows mark clone size as missing; the rest say once, few, many or name a class of expanded clone.

j_call d_call v_call clone_size cdr3_nt cdr3_aa
TRBJ2-3 TRBD2 TRBV3-1/TRBV3-2 . TGTGCCAGCAGCCAAGTCGCTAGCGGGGGCACAGATACGCAGTATTTT CASSQVASGGTDTQYF
TRBJ1-6 TRBD1 TRBV7-9 . TGTGCCAGCTCCCCAGGACAGGGGAATTCACCCCTCCACTTT CASSPGQGNSPLHF
TRBJ2-3 TRBD2 TRBV18 . TGTGCCAGCTCACCACCACTAGCGGGCACAGATACGCAGTATTTT CASSPPLAGTDTQYF
TRBJ1-3 TRBD1 TRBV11-2 . TGTGCCAGCAGCTACTACGGGACAGGGATGTACTCTGGAAACACCATATATTTT CASSYYGTGMYSGNTIYF
TRBJ1-2 . TRBV11-2 . TGTGCCAGCAGCTTAGATCTAGTGAGAGGGTTGAGCTATGGCTACACCTTC CASSLDLVRGLSYGYTF
TRBJ1-6 . TRBV2 . TGTGCCAGCAGTGAAGCGCCGACTGCTAATTCACCCCTCCACTTT CASSEAPTANSPLHF
TRBJ2-1 . TRBV10-3 . TGTGCCATCAGTGAGCAGAGCTCCTACAATGAGCAGTTCTTC CAISEQSSYNEQFF
TRBJ2-3 . TRBV6-2/TRBV6-3 . TGTGCCAGCAGTTTTCCTTTGTCTTTGGGCGGGGCGGGCACAGATACGCAGTATTTT CASSFPLSLGGAGTDTQYF
TRBJ1-6 TRBD1 TRBV10-1 . TGCGCCAGCCAACAGGGGGTAAATTCACCCCTCCACTTT CASQQGVNSPLHF
TRBJ1-1 TRBD1 TRBV5-5 . TGTGCCAGCAGCGTCTCCAGGGGGCGCGGGGAAAGATCGAACACTGAAGCTTTCTTT CASSVSRGRGERSNTEAFF
TRBJ2-3 . TRBV12-3/TRBV12-4 . TGTGCCAGCAGTCCCCGCGCCGACGATACGCAGTATTTT CASSPRADDTQYF
TRBJ2-5 . TRBV5-4 . TGTGCCAGCAGCTTTCCCACGGGTCGTGGGCAAGAGACCCAGTACTTC CASSFPTGRGQETQYF
TRBJ2-7 . TRBV6-2/TRBV6-3 . TGTGCCAGCAGTTACTCGTCCTCTGGACAGCCCGCTAAGTACTTC CASSYSSSGQPAKYF
TRBJ2-5 . TRBV6-5 . TGTGCCAGCAGGGGGACCTGGAGGGAGACCCAGTACTTC CASRGTWRETQYF
TRBJ1-1 . TRBV6-5 once TGTGCCAGCAAGAGGGGAACTGAAGCTTTCTTT CASKRGTEAFF
TRBJ2-3 TRBD1 TRBV28 . TGTGCCAGCAGTCAACCGGGACAGGGTGAGTCGGATACGCAGTATTTT CASSQPGQGESDTQYF
TRBJ1-2 . TRBV6-1 once TGTGCCAGCAGTGAAGCGATCGAGGGGCGCTTGTATGGCTACACCTTC CASSEAIEGRLYGYTF
TRBJ2-5 . TRBV18 once TGTGCCAGCTCAACGTACCAAGAGACCCAGTACTTC CASSTYQETQYF
TRBJ2-7 TRBD1 TRBV7-2 . TGTGCCAGCAGCCTCACTGGACAGGCGTCCTACGAGCAGTACTTC CASSLTGQASYEQYF
TRBJ2-7 . TRBV5-1 . TGCGCCAGCAGCACAACAGGGCCCCCGGCTGGCGAGCAGTACTTC CASSTTGPPAGEQYF
TRBJ1-4 . TRBV28 . TGTGCCAGCACTTATCTCCGGGGGGGTAATGAAAAACTGTTTTTT CASTYLRGGNEKLFF
TRBJ2-1 TRBD2 TRBV11-2 . TGTGCCAGCAGTCCCATGGGGGCTAGCGGGGGGTACAATGAGCAGTTCTTC CASSPMGASGGYNEQFF
TRBJ2-1 . TRBV6-5 . TGTGCCAGCAGTTACTGGAGGGGAGAGGAGCAGTTCTTC CASSYWRGEEQFF
TRBJ2-1 . TRBV4-1 once TGCGCCAGCAGCCAAGACGGGCAGGCCTACAATGAGCAGTTCTTC CASSQDGQAYNEQFF
TRBJ2-7 TRBD1 TRBV6-5 . TGTGCCAGCAGTCCTCGGACAGGGCTCTCCTACGAGCAGTACTTC CASSPRTGLSYEQYF
TRBJ2-1 TRBD2 TRBV19 . TGTGCCAGTACCGGGACTAGCGGAGTTTACAATGAGCAGTTCTTC CASTGTSGVYNEQFF
TRBJ2-1 . TRBV7-2 . TGTGCCAGCAGCTTAGTAGGGGACCCGGAACAGTTCTTC CASSLVGDPEQFF
TRBJ2-1 . TRBV27 . TGTGCCAGCAGTTTAAGCCGGTTGTATGAGCAGTTCTTC CASSLSRLYEQFF
TRBJ2-7 . TRBV5-1 . TGCGCCAGCAGCTTGGTTCAGGGCCACGAGCAGTACTTC CASSLVQGHEQYF
TRBJ1-1 . TRBV18 . TGTGCCAGCTCGCCTAACATGGCTGAAGCTTTCTTT CASSPNMAEAFF
TRBJ1-5 . TRBV27 . TGTGCCAGCGGGAGGAAGAATCAGCCCCAGCATTTT CASGRKNQPQHF
TRBJ2-3 TRBD2 TRBV7-2 . TGTGCCAGCAGCTTAGGGGGACTAAACACAGATACGCAGTATTTT CASSLGGLNTDTQYF
TRBJ2-1 TRBD2 TRBV28 . TGTGCCAGCAGTTTATTCGCTAGCGGGATTAATGAGCAGTTCTTC CASSLFASGINEQFF
TRBJ2-2 . TRBV24-1 . TGTGCCACCAGTGATTCCGGACAGAACACCGGGGAGCTGTTTTTT CATSDSGQNTGELFF
TRBJ1-5 TRBD1 TRBV6-2/TRBV6-3 . TGTGCCAGCAGTTACGACAGGGCGAAGCCCCAGCATTTT CASSYDRAKPQHF
TRBJ2-1 TRBD2 TRBV5-1 . TGCGCCAGCAGCTCTACCGCGAGCGGGATGAATGAGCAGTTCTTC CASSSTASGMNEQFF
TRBJ2-7 . TRBV2 few TGTGCCAGCAGAAGGGTGACGGGGGCAGTCGAGCAGTACTTC CASRRVTGAVEQYF
TRBJ2-3 . TRBV11-2 . TGTGCCAGCAGCCACACAGATACGCAGTATTTT CASSHTDTQYF
TRBJ2-7 . TRBV7-8 . TGTGCCAGCAGCTTAGCGGTCGGGGGCTTCCCCTACGAGCAGTACTTC CASSLAVGGFPYEQYF
TRBJ2-3 TRBD2 TRBV5-1 . TGCGCCAGCAGCTTGCCTAGCGGGTCGGGCACAGATACGCAGTATTTT CASSLPSGSGTDTQYF
TRBJ1-4 . TRBV6-1 . TGTGCCAGCAGTCCAGTAAGCGGGATTGAAAAACTGTTTTTT CASSPVSGIEKLFF
TRBJ1-4 . TRBV5-1 . TGCGCCAGCAGCTCCAATCCACAGGGCCCGCAAGAAAAACTGTTTTTT CASSSNPQGPQEKLFF
TRBJ1-2 . TRBV11-2 . TGTGCCAGCAGCATACCAGGCTATGGCTACACCTTC CASSIPGYGYTF
TRBJ2-3 . TRBV7-2 . TGTGCCAGCAGCTTTTTCACTAGCACAGATACGCAGTATTTT CASSFFTSTDTQYF
TRBJ1-5 . TRBV5-1 . TGCGCCAGCAGCTTGGAGCCAGCCGGCAATCAGCCCCAGCATTTT CASSLEPAGNQPQHF
TRBJ2-3 TRBD2 TRBV14 once TGTGCCAGCAGCCCACTAGCGACCCCGGATACGCAGTATTTT CASSPLATPDTQYF
TRBJ2-5 TRBD2 TRBV9 . TGTGCCAGCAGCGCGGGACTAGCGGGGGAACTCGTGGAGACCCAGTACTTC CASSAGLAGELVETQYF
TRBJ2-6 TRBD2 TRBV27 . TGTGCCAGCAGTCACCCTTCCGAGACTAGCGGGAGGACTGGGGCCAACGTCCTGACTTTC CASSHPSETSGRTGANVLTF
TRBJ1-5 . TRBV28 . TGTGCCAGCAGTTCAGCTCCCCCTAGGAATCAGCCCCAGCATTTT CASSSAPPRNQPQHF
TRBJ1-4 . TRBV7-2 few TGTGCCAGCAGCGGACAGAGGGTTGGGGAAAAACTGTTTTTT CASSGQRVGEKLFF
TRBJ2-2 . TRBV24-1 . TGTGCCACCAGTGATTCCTACTTTGGGGGGGAGCTGTTTTTT CATSDSYFGGELFF
TRBJ1-6 . TRBV2 . TGTGCCAGCAGTGAACTGGCGAATTCACCCCTCCACTTT CASSELANSPLHF
TRBJ1-5 . TRBV12-3/TRBV12-4 few TGTGCCAGCAGTTTGGGCAGAAATCAGCCCCAGCATTTT CASSLGRNQPQHF
TRBJ2-7 . TRBV6-5 . TGTGCCAGCAGAGCTACTAGCACCGAGCAGTACTTC CASRATSTEQYF
TRBJ2-3 . TRBV6-5 . TGTGCCAGCACCCCCCCCGGTTGGGATACGCAGTATTTT CASTPPGWDTQYF